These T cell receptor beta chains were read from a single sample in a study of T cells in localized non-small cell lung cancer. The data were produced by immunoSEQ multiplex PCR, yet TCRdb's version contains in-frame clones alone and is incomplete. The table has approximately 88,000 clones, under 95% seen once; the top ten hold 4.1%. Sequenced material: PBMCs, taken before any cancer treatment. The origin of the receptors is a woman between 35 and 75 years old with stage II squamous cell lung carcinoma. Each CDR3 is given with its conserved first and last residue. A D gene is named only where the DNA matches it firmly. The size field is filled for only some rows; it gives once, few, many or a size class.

CDR3 DNA: TGTGCCAGCAGTTCCCGACAGGGGAGCTCCTACGAGCAGTACTTC
CDR3 protein: CASSSRQGSSYEQYF
clone size: NA
V gene: TRBV27
D gene: TRBD1
J gene: TRBJ2-7

CDR3 DNA: TGTGCCAGCAGTGAATTGGGGGTCAGGTCTGGAAACACCATATATTTT
CDR3 protein: CASSELGVRSGNTIYF
clone size: few
V gene: TRBV6-1
D gene: NA
J gene: TRBJ1-3

CDR3 DNA: TGTGCCAGCAGCTCCCACTTAGATGGCTACACCTTC
CDR3 protein: CASSSHLDGYTF
clone size: NA
V gene: TRBV11-2
D gene: NA
J gene: TRBJ1-2

CDR3 DNA: TGCGCCAGCAGCTTGGACGGGTTGAATGAAAAACTGTTTTTT
CDR3 protein: CASSLDGLNEKLFF
clone size: few
V gene: TRBV5-1
D gene: NA
J gene: TRBJ1-4

CDR3 DNA: TGCGCCAGCAGCAGGGGACCTAGCAATCAGCCCCAGCATTTT
CDR3 protein: CASSRGPSNQPQHF
clone size: NA
V gene: TRBV5-1
D gene: NA
J gene: TRBJ1-5

CDR3 DNA: TGTGCCAGCAGTTTGGGTCCTCACTATGGCTACACCTTC
CDR3 protein: CASSLGPHYGYTF
clone size: NA
V gene: TRBV27
D gene: NA
J gene: TRBJ1-2

CDR3 DNA: TGCGCCAGCAGTCAGGCGGCGGGACAGCCCCAGCATTTT
CDR3 protein: CASSQAAGQPQHF
clone size: NA
V gene: TRBV10-2
D gene: NA
J gene: TRBJ1-5

CDR3 DNA: TGTGCCACCAGCAGCGGGAGCGGGGAGACCCAGTACTTC
CDR3 protein: CATSSGSGETQYF
clone size: NA
V gene: TRBV15
D gene: NA
J gene: TRBJ2-5

CDR3 DNA: TGTGCCAGCAACACCGGGACCCTCCCGGGAGAGCAGTACTTC
CDR3 protein: CASNTGTLPGEQYF
clone size: NA
V gene: TRBV28
D gene: NA
J gene: TRBJ2-7

CDR3 DNA: TGTGCCAGCAGCTTGGGACTAGCGGGACCAGGGGCCCAGTACTTC
CDR3 protein: CASSLGLAGPGAQYF
clone size: NA
V gene: TRBV5-4
D gene: TRBD2
J gene: TRBJ2-5

CDR3 DNA: TGTGCCAGCGGGAGGACAGCTGAAGCTTTCTTT
CDR3 protein: CASGRTAEAFF
clone size: NA
V gene: TRBV6-1
D gene: NA
J gene: TRBJ1-1

CDR3 DNA: TGTGCCAGCAGTTTTCTAGACTTCCCCTACGAGCAGTACTTC
CDR3 protein: CASSFLDFPYEQYF
clone size: NA
V gene: TRBV28
D gene: NA
J gene: TRBJ2-7

CDR3 DNA: TGCGCCAGCAGCTCACGGGGAGGGGTCTCCTACGAGCAGTACTTC
CDR3 protein: CASSSRGGVSYEQYF
clone size: NA
V gene: TRBV5-1
D gene: TRBD2
J gene: TRBJ2-7

CDR3 DNA: TGTGCCAGCTCCCCGGGGGGGCGGTACGAGCAGTACTTC
CDR3 protein: CASSPGGRYEQYF
clone size: NA
V gene: TRBV28
D gene: TRBD2
J gene: TRBJ2-7

CDR3 DNA: TGTGCCAGCAGCCCCCGGGGAAGGGCAACCTATAATTCACCCCTCCACTTT
CDR3 protein: CASSPRGRATYNSPLHF
clone size: NA
V gene: TRBV11-2
D gene: NA
J gene: TRBJ1-6

CDR3 DNA: TGCGCCAGCAGCCCCGGATGGAGGGCTAATGAAAAACTGTTTTTT
CDR3 protein: CASSPGWRANEKLFF
clone size: once
V gene: TRBV5-1
D gene: NA
J gene: TRBJ1-4

CDR3 DNA: TGCGCCAGCAGTGAGTCGGCGGGACAGGGTGGTTCACCCCTCCACTTT
CDR3 protein: CASSESAGQGGSPLHF
clone size: NA
V gene: TRBV10-2
D gene: TRBD1
J gene: TRBJ1-6

CDR3 DNA: TGTGCCAGCAGTAAACGCTCCTACAATGAGCAGTTCTTC
CDR3 protein: CASSKRSYNEQFF
clone size: NA
V gene: TRBV11-2
D gene: NA
J gene: TRBJ2-1

CDR3 DNA: TGCGCCAGCAGCCAACAGAGTTCGGGGGCCCTTAGGCAGTTCTTC
CDR3 protein: CASSQQSSGALRQFF
clone size: NA
V gene: TRBV4-1
D gene: NA
J gene: TRBJ2-1

CDR3 DNA: TGTGCCAGCAGCTCGTCCTTTTTCACTTCGGGGACAAAAGACACCGGGGAGCTGTTTTTT
CDR3 protein: CASSSSFFTSGTKDTGELFF
clone size: NA
V gene: TRBV5-8
D gene: NA
J gene: TRBJ2-2

CDR3 DNA: TGCAGCGTTGTGATTGGAGGGGATAAGGGCTACACCTTC
CDR3 protein: CSVVIGGDKGYTF
clone size: NA
V gene: TRBV29-1
D gene: NA
J gene: TRBJ1-2

CDR3 DNA: TGTGCCAGCCGCCGGGGCTTGGACTATGGCTACACCTTC
CDR3 protein: CASRRGLDYGYTF
clone size: once
V gene: TRBV6-6
D gene: NA
J gene: TRBJ1-2

CDR3 DNA: TGTGCCAGCAGCGCCTGGACTAGCGGGGTAGATGAGCAGTTCTTC
CDR3 protein: CASSAWTSGVDEQFF
clone size: NA
V gene: TRBV7-9
D gene: TRBD2
J gene: TRBJ2-1

CDR3 DNA: TGCGCCAGCAGTAGCAGAGGCTCTACGGGTGAGCAGTACTTC
CDR3 protein: CASSSRGSTGEQYF
clone size: NA
V gene: TRBV10-1
D gene: NA
J gene: TRBJ2-7

CDR3 DNA: TGTGCCAGCAGTGAGAGGGCAAGCTATGGCTACACCTTC
CDR3 protein: CASSERASYGYTF
clone size: NA
V gene: TRBV6-1
D gene: NA
J gene: TRBJ1-2

CDR3 DNA: TGTGCCAGCAGTTCCCACACGGCAAACTATGGCTACACCTTC
CDR3 protein: CASSSHTANYGYTF
clone size: NA
V gene: TRBV6-6
D gene: NA
J gene: TRBJ1-2

CDR3 DNA: TGTGCCAGCAGTTTACGTGCGATAGGAATCAATCAGCCCCAGCATTTT
CDR3 protein: CASSLRAIGINQPQHF
clone size: NA
V gene: TRBV28
D gene: NA
J gene: TRBJ1-5

CDR3 DNA: TGTGCCAGCAGCTTAGCCCCGGGGACCCCTCAATCACCCCTCCACTTT
CDR3 protein: CASSLAPGTPQSPLHF
clone size: NA
V gene: TRBV11-3
D gene: NA
J gene: TRBJ1-6

CDR3 DNA: TGTGCCTGGACCGTATTAGCGGGACCAGCGCAGTATTTT
CDR3 protein: CAWTVLAGPAQYF
clone size: NA
V gene: TRBV30
D gene: TRBD2
J gene: TRBJ2-3

CDR3 DNA: TGTGCTAGTGGGTTACCGGGACTAGCGGGAGGCCTCACAGATACGCAGTATTTT
CDR3 protein: CASGLPGLAGGLTDTQYF
clone size: NA
V gene: TRBV12-5
D gene: TRBD2
J gene: TRBJ2-3

CDR3 DNA: TGTGCCAGCAGCCCGAGTGGGACAGCCTATGGCTACACCTTC
CDR3 protein: CASSPSGTAYGYTF
clone size: NA
V gene: TRBV14
D gene: TRBD1
J gene: TRBJ1-2

CDR3 DNA: TGCAGTGCTCAAGCGGATGAGCAGTACTTC
CDR3 protein: CSAQADEQYF
clone size: NA
V gene: TRBV20-1
D gene: NA
J gene: TRBJ2-7

CDR3 DNA: TGTGCCAGCCCCCGGAAGGGGCACCTCGGCGGGGAGCTGTTTTTT
CDR3 protein: CASPRKGHLGGELFF
clone size: NA
V gene: TRBV7-2
D gene: NA
J gene: TRBJ2-2

CDR3 DNA: TGTGCCTGGAGTGGCTGGCTAAATGAAAAACTGTTTTTT
CDR3 protein: CAWSGWLNEKLFF
clone size: once
V gene: TRBV30
D gene: NA
J gene: TRBJ1-4

CDR3 DNA: TGTGCCAGCAGGAGACAGGGAGATAATTCACCCCTCCACTTT
CDR3 protein: CASRRQGDNSPLHF
clone size: NA
V gene: TRBV6-5
D gene: TRBD1
J gene: TRBJ1-6

CDR3 DNA: TGTGCCAGCGGAATGACAGGGGTTCAAGGCGGCTACACCTTC
CDR3 protein: CASGMTGVQGGYTF
clone size: NA
V gene: TRBV6-5
D gene: TRBD1
J gene: TRBJ1-2

CDR3 DNA: TGTGCCAGCAGTTTGACCCATGCAACTAATGAAAAACTGTTTTTT
CDR3 protein: CASSLTHATNEKLFF
clone size: NA
V gene: TRBV28
D gene: NA
J gene: TRBJ1-4

CDR3 DNA: TGTGCCAGCAGGGGGACAGGGCAAAATCAGCCCCAGCATTTT
CDR3 protein: CASRGTGQNQPQHF
clone size: NA
V gene: TRBV2
D gene: TRBD1
J gene: TRBJ1-5

CDR3 DNA: TGTGCCAGCAGCTTACTCGCAGCAACGGACGAGCAGTACTTC
CDR3 protein: CASSLLAATDEQYF
clone size: NA
V gene: TRBV7-9
D gene: NA
J gene: TRBJ2-7

CDR3 DNA: TGTGCCACCAACTATGGCTACACCTTC
CDR3 protein: CATNYGYTF
clone size: NA
V gene: TRBV21-1
D gene: NA
J gene: TRBJ1-2

CDR3 DNA: TGTGCCAGCAGTCCCTCAGCCTCTGGAAACACCATATATTTT
CDR3 protein: CASSPSASGNTIYF
clone size: NA
V gene: TRBV2
D gene: NA
J gene: TRBJ1-3

CDR3 DNA: TGCGCCAGCAGCTTGGAAGGGGGACAGGGATCTGGAAACACCATATATTTT
CDR3 protein: CASSLEGGQGSGNTIYF
clone size: NA
V gene: TRBV5-1
D gene: TRBD1
J gene: TRBJ1-3

CDR3 DNA: TGTGCCAGTAGTACAACAGGGTGGGAAATGGGTCAGCCCCAGCATTTT
CDR3 protein: CASSTTGWEMGQPQHF
clone size: NA
V gene: TRBV19
D gene: NA
J gene: TRBJ1-5

CDR3 DNA: TGTGCCAGCAGCCCCACCCGGACAACGTTGGATGCCGGGGAGCTGTTTTTT
CDR3 protein: CASSPTRTTLDAGELFF
clone size: NA
V gene: TRBV7-2
D gene: NA
J gene: TRBJ2-2

CDR3 DNA: TGTGCCACAGGCCGGGACCGCACCTACGAGCAGTACTTC
CDR3 protein: CATGRDRTYEQYF
clone size: NA
V gene: TRBV6-1
D gene: NA
J gene: TRBJ2-7

CDR3 DNA: TGTGCCATCACCGACGGAGTTGGAGCTTTCTTT
CDR3 protein: CAITDGVGAFF
clone size: NA
V gene: TRBV10-3
D gene: NA
J gene: TRBJ1-1

CDR3 DNA: TGTGCCAGCAGCGTGGAAACACACAGTTACTCTGGAAACACCATATATTTT
CDR3 protein: CASSVETHSYSGNTIYF
clone size: NA
V gene: TRBV9
D gene: NA
J gene: TRBJ1-3

CDR3 DNA: TGCGCCAGCAGCTCCGGACTAGCGGGGGAGACCACAGATACGCAGTATTTT
CDR3 protein: CASSSGLAGETTDTQYF
clone size: NA
V gene: TRBV5-1
D gene: TRBD2
J gene: TRBJ2-3

CDR3 DNA: TGCGCCAGCAGCATCGGACTAGCGGGGGTGTATGAGCAGTTCTTC
CDR3 protein: CASSIGLAGVYEQFF
clone size: NA
V gene: TRBV5-1
D gene: TRBD2
J gene: TRBJ2-1

CDR3 DNA: TGTGCCAGCAGTTGGGAATCAGGGACTGAAGCTTTCTTT
CDR3 protein: CASSWESGTEAFF
clone size: NA
V gene: TRBV6-1
D gene: NA
J gene: TRBJ1-1

CDR3 DNA: TGTGCCAGCACCCCGAAGGGCGAGCAGTACTTC
CDR3 protein: CASTPKGEQYF
clone size: NA
V gene: TRBV2
D gene: NA
J gene: TRBJ2-7

CDR3 DNA: TGTGCCAGTAGTGCCCCACCGGGACTAGCGGGATCCTCCCCCTACGAGCAGTACTTC
CDR3 protein: CASSAPPGLAGSSPYEQYF
clone size: NA
V gene: TRBV19
D gene: TRBD2
J gene: TRBJ2-7

CDR3 DNA: TGCGCCAGCAGCCCTTGGTCATCGGGGTCTAATGAAAAACTGTTTTTT
CDR3 protein: CASSPWSSGSNEKLFF
clone size: NA
V gene: TRBV5-1
D gene: NA
J gene: TRBJ1-4

CDR3 DNA: TGTGCCAGCAGGTACCGCCCCGCGGTCCTGGAGCAGTACTTC
CDR3 protein: CASRYRPAVLEQYF
clone size: NA
V gene: TRBV6-1
D gene: NA
J gene: TRBJ2-7